These 3 T cell receptor delta chains were sequenced from one sample in a study of Vδ1+ human thymocytes. Regarding the study as a whole: Highly polyclonal TRG and TRD repertoires with Gaussian CDR3 length distributions appeared in thymus.

No antigen has been identified for these receptors. RNA was extracted from the cells and then reverse transcribed. CDR3 amplicons came from multiplex PCR with pooled V-gene forward and constant-region reverse primers. TCRdb re-called the multiplex PCR reads using CATT. This sample yields about 75,000 delta-chain clones, of which approximately 34% are seen a single time; roughly 0.25% belongs to the top ten. Sequencing used Vdelta1+ gamma-delta thymocytes from the thymus. Subset reported: FACS-sorted CD3+ TCRalphabeta- TCRVdelta1+ TCRVdelta2- thymocytes. The receptors derive from a boy younger than two who had congenital heart surgery.

This clone showed up just a few times. The chain recombines TRDV1 with TRDJ1; D gene uncertain. The length of the CDR3 is 17 residues. Trimming shortened V by 0 bases and J by 0 bases, and 14 bases separated the two germline ends. CDR1 and CDR2 (germline): TSWWSYY, QGS. The CDR3 DNA reads as TGTGCTCTTGGGGAACTAGTGACGAGGTATTACACCGATAAACTCATCTTT. Translation: CALGELVTRYYTDKLIF.

The V call is TRDV1, the J call TRDJ1, with D perhaps TRDD3 (5 bases). V was cut by 6 bases and J by 2 bases, with 25 bases left in between. This CDR3 contains 18 residues. Germline CDR1 TSWWSYY, CDR2 QGS. The DNA of the CDR3 is TGTGCTCTTGGATGTGGACGACCCGGGGGTTTGGGTACCGATAAACTCATCTTT. This codes for CALGCGRPGGLGTDKLIF.

The chain links TRDV1 to TRDJ1, with no clear D. The CDR3 length is 16 residues. Germline CDR1 is TSWWSYY and CDR2 is QGS. V lost 1 base and J 3 bases, leaving 15 bases between the germline ends. The CDR3 coding sequence is TGTGCTCTTGGGGAACCCGATGCGCTAGGGGCCGATAAACTCATCTTT. Its protein product is CALGEPDALGADKLIF.